This TCR beta chain came from a study of blood T cell repertoires in COVID-19. In the study's own analysis: Nucleated cell counts were estimated from reference gene primer amplification. Assay: immunoSEQ multiplex PCR; the TCRdb copy retains only in-frame clones and omits some. That table supplies the V and J calls and clone size; D and trimming were determined from the DNA. This sample yields 150,000 to 200,000 clones, of which about four fifths are seen a single time; 2.6% belongs to the top ten. V dropped 6 bases and J dropped 7; count of bases not matched to a gene: 5. The germline CDR1 and CDR2 sequences are ENHRY and SYGVKD. The CDR3 has 15 amino acids.

This receptor was taken from a human donor with acute or convalescent COVID-19. The donor label of this sample is uncertain. This chain joins TRBV10-3 and TRBJ2-1; TRBD2 matches at 14 bases. The sample was peripheral blood. The DNA of the CDR3 is TGTGCCATCAGCTCGACTAGCGGGAGGGAGAATGAGCAGTTCTTC. Its protein product is CAISSTSGRENEQFF.